This T cell receptor (beta chain) originates from a study of tumor-infiltrating lymphocytes in primary liver carcinoma. Across the whole study: Stage T1-T3 N0M0 tumors measured about 4 to 10 cm at most.

TCR beta cDNA was prepared out of approximately 470 ng total RNA by means of a constant-region primer. Libraries covering TCR beta were generated through three nested multiplex PCR rounds (using a slightly modified ARM-PCR). Each of the first two PCR rounds ran approximately 11 cycles with TRBV1-TRBV30 forward and C-beta reverse primers. MiXCR was run by TCRdb on the multiplex PCR reads, yielding one entry per CDR3 protein. The repertoire includes 300,000 to 400,000 distinct CDR3 sequences, 55% to 65% of them detected once, and around 9.5% sits in the top ten. This clonotype was observed a few times. The antigen is undetermined. Extraction also yielded germline DNA, while blood RNA was obtained from unsorted whole blood. Every patient had chronic HBV infection and was treatment-naive. Broader study findings: Among the pair types, tumor region pairs showed more overlap than tumor-adjacent and tumor-blood pairs. When set against blood, tumors had a significantly higher top-250-clone fraction (p = 0.039).

The CDR3 sequence is 17 residues long. V is TRBV12-1 and J is TRBJ2-5; the table's D call of TRBD2 was not tested on the DNA. TRBV12-1 is a known pseudogene. The source is a man between 40 and 49 years old with primary liver carcinoma and hepatitis B virus infection. Sequenced sample: peripheral blood. As DNA, the CDR3 is TGTGCCAGCAGCTTGGGACTAGCGAGTATTTTCCAAGAGACCCAGTACTTC. Translating it yields CASSLGLASIFQETQYF.